This T cell receptor (beta chain) was profiled in a study of cytomegalovirus exposure and HLA in healthy donors. General study results and limits: What was likely a sequencing artifact was a cluster of highly shared sequence variants. Among TCR beta chains, those listed as cytomegalovirus-associated numbered roughly 150. Later analysis showed TCR association rates varying by HLA locus, highest for DRB1 and lowest for HLA-C. It was reported in a later analysis that an Asian-associated ancestry cluster showed fewer N-insertions than the roughly 620-donor mean.

PCR involved 60 Vbeta and 13 Jbeta primers. Measured with immunoSEQ multiplex PCR; TCRdb has only the in-frame clones, and not every one. The sample yields around 110,000 clones, 81% seen once. On this clone: Its antigen remains unknown.

Trimming shortened V by 4 bases and J by 4 bases, and 19 bases separated the two germline ends. The CDR3 consists of 16 residues. Germline V gene data show CDR1 as LGHNA and CDR2 as YSLEER. This chain links TRBV4-3 with TRBJ2-5, with a tentative D call TRBD2 (6 bases). This sequence was found in a woman aged 30 to 39 in good health and CMV-seronegative. The sequenced sample consisted of PBMCs. Here the CDR3 reads CASSPSVWPGGETQYF. The CDR3 bases are TGCGCCAGCAGCCCCTCCGTCTGGCCCGGGGGAGAGACCCAGTACTTC.